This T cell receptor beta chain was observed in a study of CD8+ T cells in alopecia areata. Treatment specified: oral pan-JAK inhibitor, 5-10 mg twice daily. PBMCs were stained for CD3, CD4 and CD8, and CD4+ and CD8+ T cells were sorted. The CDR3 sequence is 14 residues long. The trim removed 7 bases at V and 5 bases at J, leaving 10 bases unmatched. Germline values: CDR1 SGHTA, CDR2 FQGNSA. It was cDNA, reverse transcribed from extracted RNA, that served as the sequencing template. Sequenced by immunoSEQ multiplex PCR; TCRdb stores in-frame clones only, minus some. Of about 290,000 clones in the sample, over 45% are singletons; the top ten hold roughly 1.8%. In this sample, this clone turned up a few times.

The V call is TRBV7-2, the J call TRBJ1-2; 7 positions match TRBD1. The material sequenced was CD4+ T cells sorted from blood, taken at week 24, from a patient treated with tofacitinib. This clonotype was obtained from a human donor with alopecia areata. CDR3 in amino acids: CASNEGDSVYGYTF. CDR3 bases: TGTGCCAGCAACGAGGGGGACAGTGTTTATGGCTACACCTTC.